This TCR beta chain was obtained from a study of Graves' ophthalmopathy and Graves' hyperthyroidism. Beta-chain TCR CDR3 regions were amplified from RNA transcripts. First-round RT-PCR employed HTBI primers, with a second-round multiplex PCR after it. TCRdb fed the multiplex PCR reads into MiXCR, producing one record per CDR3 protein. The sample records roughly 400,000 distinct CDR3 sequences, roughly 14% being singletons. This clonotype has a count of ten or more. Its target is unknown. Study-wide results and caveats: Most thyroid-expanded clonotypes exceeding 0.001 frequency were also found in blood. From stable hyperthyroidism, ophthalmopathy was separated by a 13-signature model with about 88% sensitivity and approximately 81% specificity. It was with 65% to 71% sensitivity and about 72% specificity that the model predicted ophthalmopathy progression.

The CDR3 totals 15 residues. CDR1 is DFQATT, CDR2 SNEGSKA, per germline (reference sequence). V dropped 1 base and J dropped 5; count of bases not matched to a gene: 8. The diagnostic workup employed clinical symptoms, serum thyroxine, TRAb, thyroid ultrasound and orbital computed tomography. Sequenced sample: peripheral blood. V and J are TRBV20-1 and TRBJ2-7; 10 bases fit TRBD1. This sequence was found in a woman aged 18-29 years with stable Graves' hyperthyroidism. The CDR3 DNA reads TGCAGTGCTAGAGGACAGGGGGCCATAGGGGACGAGCAGTACTTC. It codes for CSARGQGAIGDEQYF.